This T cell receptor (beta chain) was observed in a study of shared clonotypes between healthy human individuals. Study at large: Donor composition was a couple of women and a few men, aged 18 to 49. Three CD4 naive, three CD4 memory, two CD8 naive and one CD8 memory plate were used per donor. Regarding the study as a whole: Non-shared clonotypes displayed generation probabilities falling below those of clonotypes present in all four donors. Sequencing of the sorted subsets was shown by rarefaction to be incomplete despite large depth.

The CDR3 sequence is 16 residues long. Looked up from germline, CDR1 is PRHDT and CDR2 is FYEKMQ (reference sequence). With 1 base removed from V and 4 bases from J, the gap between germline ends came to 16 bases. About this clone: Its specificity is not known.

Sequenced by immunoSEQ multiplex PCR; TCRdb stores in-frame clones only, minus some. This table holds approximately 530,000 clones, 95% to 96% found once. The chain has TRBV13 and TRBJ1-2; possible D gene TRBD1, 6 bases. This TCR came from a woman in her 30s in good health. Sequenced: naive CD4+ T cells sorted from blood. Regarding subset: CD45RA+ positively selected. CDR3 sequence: CASSLADPTGFYGYTF. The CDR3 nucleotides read TGTGCCAGCAGCTTAGCTGACCCTACAGGGTTCTATGGCTACACCTTC.